This TCR beta chain was recovered during a study of blood T cell repertoires in COVID-19. There are 15 residues in the CDR3. CDR1 is MNHEY, CDR2 SVGAGI, per germline. Between the trimmed V and J ends, which lost 4 bases and 3 bases, there was a span of 15 bases. The repertoire was sequenced with immunoSEQ multiplex PCR; TCRdb's copy has only in-frame clones and lacks some. Of tens of thousands of clones in the sample, 82% were seen once. This clone appeared a single time. J is TRBJ1-2 and V is TRBV6-5; possibly TRBD1 for D (5 bases). Specimen: peripheral blood. The receptor comes from a human donor in a cohort sampled during active COVID-19. The CDR3 nucleotides are TGTGCCAGCAGTTGGGGGGAAGGAAGATACTATGGCTACACCTTC. It yields the protein CASSWGEGRYYGYTF.